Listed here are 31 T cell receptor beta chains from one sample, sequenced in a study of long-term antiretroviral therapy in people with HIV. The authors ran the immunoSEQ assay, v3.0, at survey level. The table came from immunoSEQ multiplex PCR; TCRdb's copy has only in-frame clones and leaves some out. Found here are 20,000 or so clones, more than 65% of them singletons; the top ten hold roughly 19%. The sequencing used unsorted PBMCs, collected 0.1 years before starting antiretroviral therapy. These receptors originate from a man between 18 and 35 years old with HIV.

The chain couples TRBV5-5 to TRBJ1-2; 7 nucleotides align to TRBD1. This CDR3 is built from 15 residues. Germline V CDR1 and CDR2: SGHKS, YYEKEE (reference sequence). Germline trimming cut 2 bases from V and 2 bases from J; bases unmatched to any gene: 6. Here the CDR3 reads CASSFAGTANYGYTF. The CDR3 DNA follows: TGTGCCAGCAGCTTCGCAGGGACAGCCAACTATGGCTACACCTTC.

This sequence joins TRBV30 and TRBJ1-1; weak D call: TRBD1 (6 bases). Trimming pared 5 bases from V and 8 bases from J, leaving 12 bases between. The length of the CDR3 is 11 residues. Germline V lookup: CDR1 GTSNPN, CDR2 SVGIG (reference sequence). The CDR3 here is CAWEVTGEAFF. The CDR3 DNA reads TGTGCCTGGGAGGTTACAGGGGAAGCTTTCTTT.

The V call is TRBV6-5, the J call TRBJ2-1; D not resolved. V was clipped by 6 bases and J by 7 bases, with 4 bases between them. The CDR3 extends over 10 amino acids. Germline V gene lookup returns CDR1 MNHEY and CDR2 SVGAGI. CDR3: CASRGNEQFF. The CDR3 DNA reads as TGTGCCAGCAGGGGGAATGAGCAGTTCTTC.

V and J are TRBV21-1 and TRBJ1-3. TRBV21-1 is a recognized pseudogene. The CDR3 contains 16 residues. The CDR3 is CASSTLDNPSGNTIYF. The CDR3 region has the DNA TGTGCCAGCAGCACGTTGGATAACCCCTCTGGAAACACCATATATTTT.

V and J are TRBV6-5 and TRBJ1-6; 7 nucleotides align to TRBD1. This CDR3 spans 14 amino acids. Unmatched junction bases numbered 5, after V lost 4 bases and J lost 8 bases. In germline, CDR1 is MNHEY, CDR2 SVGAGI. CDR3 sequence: CASSLTGRDSPLHF. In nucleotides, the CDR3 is TGTGCCAGCAGTTTGACAGGGAGGGATTCACCCCTCCACTTT.

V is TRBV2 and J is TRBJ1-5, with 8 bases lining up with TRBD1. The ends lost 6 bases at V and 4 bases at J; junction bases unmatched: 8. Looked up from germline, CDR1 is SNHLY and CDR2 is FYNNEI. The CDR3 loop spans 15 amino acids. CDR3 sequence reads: CASSAGTGWNQPQHF. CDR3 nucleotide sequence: TGTGCCAGCAGCGCAGGGACAGGATGGAATCAGCCCCAGCATTTT. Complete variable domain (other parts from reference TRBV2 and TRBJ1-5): EPEVTQTPSHQVTQMGQEVILRCVPISNHLYFYWYRQILGQKVEFLVSFYNNEISEKSEIFDDQFSVERPDGSNFTLKIRSTKLEDSAMYFCASSAGTGWNQPQHFGDGTRLSIL.

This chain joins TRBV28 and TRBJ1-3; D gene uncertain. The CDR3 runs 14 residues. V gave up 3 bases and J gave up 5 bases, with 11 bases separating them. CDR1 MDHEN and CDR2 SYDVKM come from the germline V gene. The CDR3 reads CASSLETPRNTIYF. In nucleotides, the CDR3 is TGTGCCAGCAGTTTGGAGACCCCCCGAAACACCATATATTTT.

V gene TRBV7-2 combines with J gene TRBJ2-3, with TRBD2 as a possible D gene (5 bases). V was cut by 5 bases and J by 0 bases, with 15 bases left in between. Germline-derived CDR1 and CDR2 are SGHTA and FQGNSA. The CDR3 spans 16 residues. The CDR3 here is CASSLYGSGSTDTQYF. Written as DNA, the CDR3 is TGTGCCAGCAGCCTCTATGGGAGCGGAAGCACAGATACGCAGTATTTT.

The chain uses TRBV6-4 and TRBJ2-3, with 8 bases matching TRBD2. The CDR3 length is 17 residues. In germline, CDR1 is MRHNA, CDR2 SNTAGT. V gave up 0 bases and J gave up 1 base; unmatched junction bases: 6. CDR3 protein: CASSDSSSGAGTDTQYF. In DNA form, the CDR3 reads TGTGCCAGCAGTGACTCGAGTAGCGGGGCCGGCACAGATACGCAGTATTTT.

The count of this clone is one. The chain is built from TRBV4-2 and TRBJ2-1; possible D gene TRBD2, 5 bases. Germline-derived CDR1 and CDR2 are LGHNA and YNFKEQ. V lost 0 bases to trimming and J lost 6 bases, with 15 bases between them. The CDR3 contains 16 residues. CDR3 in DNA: TGTGCCAGCAGCCAAGATAGATCGCTAGCTCTCAATGAGCAGTTCTTC. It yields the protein CASSQDRSLALNEQFF.

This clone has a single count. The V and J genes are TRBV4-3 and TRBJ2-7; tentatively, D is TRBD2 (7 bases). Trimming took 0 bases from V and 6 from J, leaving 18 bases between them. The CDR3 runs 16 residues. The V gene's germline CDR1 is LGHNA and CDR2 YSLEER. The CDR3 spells CASSQEGGGRLGEQYF. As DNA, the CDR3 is TGCGCCAGCAGCCAAGAGGGGGGCGGGAGACTCGGCGAGCAGTACTTC.

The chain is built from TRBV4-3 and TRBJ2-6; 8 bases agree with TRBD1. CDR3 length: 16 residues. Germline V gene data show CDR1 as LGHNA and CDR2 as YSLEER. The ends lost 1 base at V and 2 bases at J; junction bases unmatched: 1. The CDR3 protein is CASSQATGAGANVLTF. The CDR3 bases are TGCGCCAGCAGCCAAGCGACAGGGGCTGGGGCCAACGTCCTGACTTTC.

The CDR3 nucleotides are TGTGCCACCTGCGATGAGCGGGGACCAGAGACCCAGTACTTC. Amino acids: CATCDERGPETQYF. The V call is TRBV10-3, the J call TRBJ2-5; the match to TRBD2 covers 7 bases. Unmatched junction bases numbered 12, after V lost 10 bases and J lost 4 bases. Germline CDR1 ENHRY, CDR2 SYGVKD. The CDR3 sequence is 14 residues long.

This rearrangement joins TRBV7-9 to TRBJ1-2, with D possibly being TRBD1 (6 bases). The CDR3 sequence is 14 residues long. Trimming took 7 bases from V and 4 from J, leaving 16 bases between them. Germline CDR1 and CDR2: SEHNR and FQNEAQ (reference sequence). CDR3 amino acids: CASTTTGNFYGYTF. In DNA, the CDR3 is TGTGCCAGCACCACTACAGGGAACTTCTATGGCTACACCTTC.

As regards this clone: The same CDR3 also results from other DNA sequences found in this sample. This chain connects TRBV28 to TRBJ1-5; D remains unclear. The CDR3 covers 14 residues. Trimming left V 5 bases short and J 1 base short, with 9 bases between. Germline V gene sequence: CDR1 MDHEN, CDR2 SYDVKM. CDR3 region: CASSPPSSNQPQHF. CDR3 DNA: TGTGCCAGCAGTCCCCCAAGCAGCAATCAGCCCCAGCATTTT.

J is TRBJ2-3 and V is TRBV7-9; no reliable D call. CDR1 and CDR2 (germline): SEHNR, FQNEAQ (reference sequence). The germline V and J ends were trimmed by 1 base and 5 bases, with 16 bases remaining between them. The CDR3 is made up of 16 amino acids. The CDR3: CASSLERLGFRDTQYF. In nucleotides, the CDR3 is TGTGCCAGCAGCTTAGAGCGCCTAGGTTTCAGAGATACGCAGTATTTT.

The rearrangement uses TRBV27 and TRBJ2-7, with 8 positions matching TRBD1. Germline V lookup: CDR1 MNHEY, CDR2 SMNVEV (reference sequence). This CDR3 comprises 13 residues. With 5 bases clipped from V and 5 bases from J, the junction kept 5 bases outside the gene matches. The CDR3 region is CASSLTGDHEQYF. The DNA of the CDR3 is TGTGCCAGCAGTCTGACAGGGGACCACGAGCAGTACTTC.

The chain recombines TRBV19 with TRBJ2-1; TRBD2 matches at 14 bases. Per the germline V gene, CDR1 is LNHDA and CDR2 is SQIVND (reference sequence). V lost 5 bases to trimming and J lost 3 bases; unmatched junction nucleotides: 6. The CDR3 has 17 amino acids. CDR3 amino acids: CASSPGTSGGDYNEQFF. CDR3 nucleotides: TGTGCCAGTAGTCCGGGGACTAGCGGGGGAGACTACAATGAGCAGTTCTTC. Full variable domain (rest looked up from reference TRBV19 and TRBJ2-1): DGGITQSPKYLFRKEGQNVTLSCEQNLNHDAMYWYRQDPGQGLRLIYYSQIVNDFQKGDIAEGYSVSREKKESFPLTVTSAQKNPTAFYLCASSPGTSGGDYNEQFFGPGTRLTVL.

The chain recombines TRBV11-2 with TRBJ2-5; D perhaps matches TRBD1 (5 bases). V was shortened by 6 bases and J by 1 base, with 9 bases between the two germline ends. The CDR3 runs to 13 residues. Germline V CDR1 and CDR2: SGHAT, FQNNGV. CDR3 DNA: TGTGCCAGCAGAAGGGGAACCCAAGAGACCCAGTACTTC. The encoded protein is CASRRGTQETQYF.

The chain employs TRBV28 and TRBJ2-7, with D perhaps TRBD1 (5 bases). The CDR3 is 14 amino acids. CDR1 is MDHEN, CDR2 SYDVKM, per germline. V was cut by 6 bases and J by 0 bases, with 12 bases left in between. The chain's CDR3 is CASRSLDSSYEQYF. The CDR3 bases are TGTGCCAGCAGGTCACTCGACAGCTCCTACGAGCAGTACTTC.

The CDR3 nucleotides read TGCGCCAGCAGTCAACAGGGTTACCAAGAGACCCAGTACTTC. Amino acids: CASSQQGYQETQYF. This rearrangement joins TRBV4-1 to TRBJ2-5, with D perhaps matching TRBD1 (6 bases). Trimming left V 6 bases short and J 0 bases short, with 11 bases between. The CDR3 covers 14 residues. Germline V gene sequence: CDR1 MGHRA, CDR2 YSYEKL.

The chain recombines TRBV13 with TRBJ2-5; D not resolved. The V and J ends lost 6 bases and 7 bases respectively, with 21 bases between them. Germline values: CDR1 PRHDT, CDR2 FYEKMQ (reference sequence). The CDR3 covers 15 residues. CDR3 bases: TGTGCCAGCAGAGCGCCTGGTGTCCCCGTGGGGACCCAGTACTTC. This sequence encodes CASRAPGVPVGTQYF.

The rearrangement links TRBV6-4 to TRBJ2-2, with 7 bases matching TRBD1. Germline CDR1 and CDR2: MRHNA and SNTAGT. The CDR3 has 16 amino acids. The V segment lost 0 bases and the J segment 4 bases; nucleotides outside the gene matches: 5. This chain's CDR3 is CASSDSGTAGTGELFF. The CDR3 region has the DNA TGTGCCAGCAGTGACTCCGGGACAGCAGGCACCGGGGAGCTGTTTTTT.

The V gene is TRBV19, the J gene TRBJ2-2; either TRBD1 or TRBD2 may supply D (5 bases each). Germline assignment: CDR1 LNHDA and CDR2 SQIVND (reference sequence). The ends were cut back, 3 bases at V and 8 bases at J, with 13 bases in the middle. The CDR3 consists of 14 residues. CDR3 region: CASSIGTPRGELFF. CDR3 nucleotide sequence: TGTGCCAGTAGTATTGGGACCCCAAGAGGGGAGCTGTTTTTT.

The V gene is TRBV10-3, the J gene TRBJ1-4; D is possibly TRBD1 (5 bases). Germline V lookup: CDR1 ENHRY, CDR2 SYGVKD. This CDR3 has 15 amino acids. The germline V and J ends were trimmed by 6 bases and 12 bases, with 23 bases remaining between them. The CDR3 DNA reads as TGTGCCATCAGCGACGGCGGGACCCCAGGAGGACAACTGTTTTTT. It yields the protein CAISDGGTPGGQLFF.

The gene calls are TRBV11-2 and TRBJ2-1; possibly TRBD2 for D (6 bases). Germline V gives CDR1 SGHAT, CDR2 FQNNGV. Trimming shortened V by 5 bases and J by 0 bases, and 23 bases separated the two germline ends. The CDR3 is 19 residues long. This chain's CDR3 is CASSGNWDFSTSSYNEQFF. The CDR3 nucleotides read TGTGCCAGCAGCGGAAACTGGGACTTTTCAACCAGCTCCTACAATGAGCAGTTCTTC.

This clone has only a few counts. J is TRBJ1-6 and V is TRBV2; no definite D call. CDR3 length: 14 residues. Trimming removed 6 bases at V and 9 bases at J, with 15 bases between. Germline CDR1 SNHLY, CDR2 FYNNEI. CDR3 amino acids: CASSKLREGSPLHF. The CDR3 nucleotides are TGTGCCAGCAGCAAACTCCGGGAGGGTTCACCCCTCCACTTT.

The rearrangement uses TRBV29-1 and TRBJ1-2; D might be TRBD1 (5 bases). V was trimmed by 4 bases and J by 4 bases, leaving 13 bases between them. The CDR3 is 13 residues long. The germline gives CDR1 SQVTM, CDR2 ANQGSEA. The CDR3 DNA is TGCAGCGTTGTAGAAGGGACGGTCTATGGCTACACCTTC. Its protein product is CSVVEGTVYGYTF.

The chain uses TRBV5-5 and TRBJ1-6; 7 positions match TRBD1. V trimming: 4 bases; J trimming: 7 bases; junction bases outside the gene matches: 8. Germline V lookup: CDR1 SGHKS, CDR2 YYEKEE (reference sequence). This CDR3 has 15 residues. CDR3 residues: CASSLQGLINSPLHF. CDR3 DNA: TGTGCCAGCAGCCTACAGGGGTTAATAAATTCACCCCTCCACTTT. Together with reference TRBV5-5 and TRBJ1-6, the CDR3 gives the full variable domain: DAGVTQSPTHLIKTRGQQVTLRCSPISGHKSVSWYQQVLGQGPQFIFQYYEKEERGRGNFPDRFSARQFPNYSSELNVNALLLGDSALYLCASSLQGLINSPLHFGNGTRLTVT.

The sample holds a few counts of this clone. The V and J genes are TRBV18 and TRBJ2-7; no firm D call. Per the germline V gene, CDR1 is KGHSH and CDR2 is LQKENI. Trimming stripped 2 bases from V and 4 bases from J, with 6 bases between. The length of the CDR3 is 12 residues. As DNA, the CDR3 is TGTGCCAGCTCACCAGATAGGTACGAGCAGTACTTC. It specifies CASSPDRYEQYF.

In DNA form, the CDR3 reads TGCGCCAGCAGCCAACGGCTCGACTGGGAGACCCAGTACTTC. This gives the protein CASSQRLDWETQYF. V and J are TRBV4-3 and TRBJ2-5; D remains ambiguous. This CDR3 has 14 residues. Trimming stripped 2 bases from V and 5 bases from J, with 12 bases between. Germline V gene lookup returns CDR1 LGHNA and CDR2 YSLEER.